These 14 T cell receptor beta chains originate from one sample sequenced in a study of shared clonotypes between healthy human individuals. Libraries were prepared by immunoSEQ multiplex PCR; TCRdb keeps only in-frame clonotypes and omits some of them. The sample records hundreds of thousands of clones, 90% to 97% being singletons. The material sequenced was naive CD4+ T cells sorted from blood. As to subset: CD45RA+ positively selected. Receptors originate from a woman between 25 and 40 years old in good health.

V gene TRBV4-2 combines with J gene TRBJ2-1; 7 bases agree with TRBD2. This CDR3 region has 16 residues. V lost 3 bases to trimming and J lost 4 bases; unmatched junction nucleotides: 9. Germline assignment: CDR1 LGHNA and CDR2 YNFKEQ. The DNA for the CDR3 is TGTGCCAGCAGCCATATGGCGGGAGACCTATACAATGAGCAGTTCTTC. Translated: CASSHMAGDLYNEQFF.

The rearrangement links TRBV27 to TRBJ1-5, with 7 bases identical to TRBD1. V gave up 1 base and J gave up 6 bases; unmatched junction bases: 12. The germline CDR1 and CDR2 sequences are MNHEY and SMNVEV (reference sequence). The CDR3 loop spans 17 amino acids. CDR3 sequence (DNA): TGTGCCAGCAGTTTATTCGGAGTTTCGGCAGGGGGTCAGCCCCAGCATTTT. Protein: CASSLFGVSAGGQPQHF.

The CDR3 loop is CASSYTGTGTDTQYF. CDR3 bases: TGTGCCAGCAGTTACACCGGGACAGGGACAGATACGCAGTATTTT. J is TRBJ2-3 and V is TRBV6-5; the match to TRBD1 covers 9 bases. V was clipped by 2 bases and J by 3 bases; unmatched bases: 3. Germline CDR1 and CDR2: MNHEY and SVGAGI. The CDR3 extends over 15 amino acids.

The chain recombines TRBV18 with TRBJ2-2; TRBD2 matches at 8 bases. Trimming at V came to 3 bases and at J to 5 bases, leaving 8 bases not matched to a gene. The CDR3 consists of 16 residues. Germline loops: CDR1 KGHSH, CDR2 LQKENI. This CDR3 reads CASSPSMERGTGELFF. The CDR3 nucleotides are TGTGCCAGCTCACCGAGCATGGAGCGGGGGACCGGGGAGCTGTTTTTT.

This sequence joins TRBV6-1 and TRBJ2-3; tentative D call: TRBD1 (5 bases). V lost 2 bases, J lost 5 bases, and 5 bases lay in between. The CDR3 loop spans 12 amino acids. Germline CDR1 reads MNHNS; CDR2 reads SASEGT. The CDR3 here is CASSEQGDTQYF. The CDR3 DNA follows: TGTGCCAGCAGTGAACAGGGAGATACGCAGTATTTT.

This chain joins TRBV5-4 and TRBJ2-3, with TRBD1 as a possible D gene (6 bases). V was trimmed by 0 bases and J by 5 bases, leaving 19 bases between them. Germline V gene data show CDR1 as SGHNT and CDR2 as YYREEE (reference sequence). The CDR3 contains 17 residues. The CDR3 DNA is TGTGCCAGCAGCTTGGCCGGGACAATGAGCTCCGGAGATACGCAGTATTTT. This gives the protein CASSLAGTMSSGDTQYF.

This clone was picked up one time. Distinct nucleotide sequences in the sample also encode this CDR3. This chain connects TRBV5-1 to TRBJ2-7; 10 nucleotides line up with TRBD2. Trimming at V came to 0 bases and at J to 6 bases, leaving 0 bases not matched to a gene. Germline assignment: CDR1 SGHRS and CDR2 YFSETQ. This CDR3 is 13 amino acids long. The CDR3 DNA follows: TGCGCCAGCAGCTTGGGACTAGCGGGCGAGCAGTACTTC. The encoded protein is CASSLGLAGEQYF.

V usage is TRBV10-2 and J usage is TRBJ2-7, with 9 bases aligning to TRBD2. Germline-derived CDR1 and CDR2 are WSHSY and SAAADI. CDR3 size: 14 residues. After removal of 5 bases from V and 2 bases from J, the junction contained 4 bases not matched to a gene. CDR3 DNA sequence: TGCGCCAGCAGTTACGCGGGAGGGGCCTACGAGCAGTACTTC. It encodes CASSYAGGAYEQYF.

This chain connects TRBV5-1 to TRBJ1-2; possibly TRBD1 for D (6 bases). V was clipped by 0 bases and J by 2 bases, with 11 bases between them. This CDR3 spans 15 amino acids. CDR1 and CDR2 from the germline V gene are SGHRS and YFSETQ. The CDR3 region has the DNA TGCGCCAGCAGCTTGGCAGGACAGTTAAACTATGGCTACACCTTC. This translates into CASSLAGQLNYGYTF.

The chain carries TRBV30 and TRBJ2-7, with D maybe TRBD1 (6 bases). V lost 2 bases and J lost 1, with 15 bases in between. CDR1 and CDR2 (germline): GTSNPN, SVGIG (reference sequence). The CDR3 runs to 15 residues. DNA for the CDR3: TGTGCCTGGAGTAGAACAGGGTCCTTTTCCTACGAGCAGTACTTC. This codes for CAWSRTGSFSYEQYF.

The rearrangement joins TRBV5-1 to TRBJ2-1; TRBD1 agrees at 12 bases. CDR3 length: 15 residues. The junction had 7 bases not matched to a gene; V was cut back by 5 bases and J by 7 bases. Germline CDR1 reads SGHRS; CDR2 reads YFSETQ. The CDR3 reads CASSAGTGGRNEQFF. The CDR3, as DNA: TGCGCCAGCAGTGCCGGGACAGGGGGCCGGAATGAGCAGTTCTTC.

This clone was found once. The chain employs TRBV28 and TRBJ2-7; D remains unclear. Germline values: CDR1 MDHEN, CDR2 SYDVKM. Trimming pared 6 bases from V and 2 bases from J, leaving 17 bases between. There are 15 residues in the CDR3. The CDR3 spells CASREDGPRTYEQYF. The CDR3 DNA is TGTGCCAGCAGAGAGGACGGCCCGCGTACCTACGAGCAGTACTTC.

V usage is TRBV5-8 and J usage is TRBJ1-3; weak D call: TRBD1 (6 bases). The V gene lost 3 bases and the J gene lost 3 bases, with 10 bases spanning the gap. Germline CDR1 and CDR2: SGHTS and YDEGEE. CDR3 length: 14 amino acids. The CDR3 nucleotides read TGTGCCAGCAGCTGGTCAGGGGTTGGAAACACCATATATTTT. Translated, it gives CASSWSGVGNTIYF. Combining the CDR3 with reference TRBV5-8 and TRBJ1-3 gives the whole variable domain EAGVTQSPTHLIKTRGQQATLRCSPISGHTSVYWYQQALGLGLQFLLWYDEGEERNRGNFPPRFSGRQFPNYSSELNVNALELEDSALYLCASSWSGVGNTIYFGEGSWLTVV.

This sequence joins TRBV6-4 and TRBJ1-3; D gene ambiguous. Germline CDR1 reads MRHNA; CDR2 reads SNTAGT. The CDR3 length is 15 residues. V lost 6 bases to trimming and J lost 2 bases, with 14 bases between them. CDR3 coding DNA: TGTGCCAGCAGCCAACAACACGGGGCTGGAAACACCATATATTTT. Translating gives CASSQQHGAGNTIYF.